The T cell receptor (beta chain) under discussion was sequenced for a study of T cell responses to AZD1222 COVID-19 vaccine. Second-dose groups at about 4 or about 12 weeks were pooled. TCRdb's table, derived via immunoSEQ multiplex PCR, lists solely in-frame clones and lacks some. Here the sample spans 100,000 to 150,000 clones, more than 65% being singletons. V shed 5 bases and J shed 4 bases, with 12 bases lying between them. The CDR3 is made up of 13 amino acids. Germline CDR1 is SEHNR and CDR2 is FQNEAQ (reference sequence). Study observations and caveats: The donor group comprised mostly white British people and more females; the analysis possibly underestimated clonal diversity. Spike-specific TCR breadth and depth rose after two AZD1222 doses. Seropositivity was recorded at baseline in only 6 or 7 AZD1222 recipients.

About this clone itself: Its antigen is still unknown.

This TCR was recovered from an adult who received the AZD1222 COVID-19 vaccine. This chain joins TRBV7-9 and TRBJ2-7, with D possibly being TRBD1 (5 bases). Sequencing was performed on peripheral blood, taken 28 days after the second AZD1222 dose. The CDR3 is CASSPVRVYEQYF. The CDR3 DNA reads TGTGCCAGCAGCCCGGTCAGGGTTTACGAGCAGTACTTC.